Listed below are T cell receptor beta chains from one sample, sequenced in a study of blood T cell repertoires in COVID-19. Using immunoSEQ multiplex PCR, the repertoire was profiled, and TCRdb retains in-frame clones only, with some absent. The table lists approximately 270,000 clones, 70% to 90% of them singletons. The sample comprised peripheral blood. The receptors stem from a woman aged 70-85 years with acute or convalescent COVID-19. Both conserved end residues are part of each CDR3. D genes are given only for firm matches. Clone size is given for some rows only: seen once, a few or many times, or a class if the clone is expanded.

>TRBV4-1|TRBJ2-1|NA|TRBD2
CASSQDAASGGKNEQFF
TGCGCCAGCAGCCAAGACGCGGCTAGCGGGGGTAAGAATGAGCAGTTCTTC
>TRBV12-3/TRBV12-4|TRBJ1-4|NA|NA
CASTRGMELFF
TGTGCCAGCACCCGGGGGATGGAACTGTTTTTT
>TRBV4-1|TRBJ1-2|few|TRBD1
CASSLIQGQGLGGGYTF
TGCGCCAGCAGCCTTATACAGGGACAGGGCCTAGGCGGCGGCTACACCTTC
>TRBV12-3/TRBV12-4|TRBJ2-3|NA|NA
CASNGLSDTQYF
TGTGCCAGCAACGGACTATCTGATACGCAGTATTTT
>TRBV9|TRBJ2-3|NA|TRBD2
CASSLTASGGSDTQYF
TGTGCCAGCAGCCTCACGGCTAGCGGGGGGAGTGATACGCAGTATTTT
>TRBV5-8|TRBJ1-3|NA|NA
CASSVDRRRGTIYF
TGTGCCAGCAGCGTCGACAGGCGCCGCGGCACCATATATTTT
>TRBV5-1|TRBJ1-1|few|TRBD1
CASRQGYTEAFF
TGCGCCAGTAGACAGGGATACACTGAAGCTTTCTTT
>TRBV7-8|TRBJ1-1|NA|NA
CASSPELGAEAFF
TGTGCCAGCAGCCCAGAGTTAGGGGCTGAAGCTTTCTTT
>TRBV5-1|TRBJ2-1|NA|TRBD2
CASSVTTSGSYNEQFF
TGCGCCAGCAGCGTTACTACTAGCGGTTCCTACAATGAGCAGTTCTTC
>TRBV7-8|TRBJ2-7|NA|TRBD1
CASSFWTGLLPYEQYF
TGTGCCAGCAGCTTCTGGACAGGTCTGCTCCCCTACGAGCAGTACTTC
>TRBV11-3|TRBJ2-1|once|NA
CASSLERVNEQFF
TGTGCCAGCAGCTTAGAGAGGGTGAATGAGCAGTTCTTC
>TRBV3-1/TRBV3-2|TRBJ2-5|NA|TRBD1
CASSWRTGQETQYF
TGTGCCAGCAGCTGGCGGACAGGACAAGAGACCCAGTACTTC
>TRBV5-6|TRBJ1-2|NA|NA
CASSPSGQPGTF
TGTGCCAGCAGCCCGAGCGGACAGCCCGGCACCTTC
>TRBV18|TRBJ1-2|NA|TRBD1
CASSPGLDRGLKGYTF
TGTGCCAGCTCACCGGGCCTGGACAGGGGGCTAAAAGGCTACACCTTC
>TRBV15|TRBJ2-2|NA|NA
CATSRVERTGELFF
TGTGCCACCAGCAGAGTTGAGAGGACCGGGGAGCTGTTTTTT
>TRBV5-1|TRBJ1-1|NA|NA
CASSGGSNLATEAFF
TGCGCCAGCAGCGGGGGGTCGAACCTCGCGACTGAAGCTTTCTTT
>TRBV3-1/TRBV3-2|TRBJ2-3|NA|TRBD1
CASSQDHRGRADTQYF
TGTGCCAGCAGCCAAGATCACAGGGGGCGGGCAGATACGCAGTATTTT
>TRBV7-9|TRBJ1-1|NA|NA
CASSLINTEAFF
TGTGCCAGCAGCCTAATAAACACTGAAGCTTTCTTT
>TRBV6-6|TRBJ1-5|NA|NA
CASSSGSRQPQHF
TGTGCCAGCAGTTCGGGGTCTCGCCAGCCCCAGCATTTT
>TRBV29-1|TRBJ1-4|NA|NA
CSAGPGGGNEKLFF
TGCAGCGCCGGGCCCGGGGGAGGGAATGAAAAACTGTTTTTT
>TRBV6-6|TRBJ2-6|NA|NA
CASSLDYSSSGANVLTF
TGTGCCAGCAGTCTCGACTATTCCAGCTCTGGGGCCAACGTCCTGACTTTC
>TRBV2|TRBJ1-5|NA|TRBD1
CASTSGTGGNQPQHF
TGTGCCAGCACTTCCGGGACAGGGGGCAATCAGCCCCAGCATTTT
>TRBV5-6|TRBJ2-3|NA|NA
CASSTLGWGRGSTDTQYF
TGTGCCAGCAGCACCCTTGGGTGGGGGCGCGGGAGCACAGATACGCAGTATTTT
>TRBV27|TRBJ1-1|NA|NA
CASSLTGNTEAFF
TGTGCCAGCAGTTTAACGGGGAACACTGAAGCTTTCTTT
>TRBV7-2|TRBJ1-5|NA|NA
CASSITGSSNQPQHF
TGTGCCAGCAGCATTACAGGGTCAAGCAATCAGCCCCAGCATTTT
>TRBV18|TRBJ2-3|NA|TRBD1
CASSPLPGTGGTDTQYF
TGTGCCAGCTCACCATTGCCCGGGACAGGGGGCACAGATACGCAGTATTTT
>TRBV2|TRBJ2-2|NA|NA
CASSHRHNTGELFF
TGTGCCAGCAGTCATAGACACAACACCGGGGAGCTGTTTTTT
>TRBV4-1|TRBJ2-7|NA|TRBD2
CASSQEPGLAAYEQYF
TGCGCCAGCAGCCAAGAGCCGGGACTAGCGGCCTACGAGCAGTACTTC
>TRBV11-2|TRBJ2-7|NA|NA
CASSLSGFDYEQYF
TGTGCCAGCAGTTTGTCGGGTTTCGATTACGAGCAGTACTTC
>TRBV2|TRBJ2-7|NA|TRBD2
CASMGGSSYEQYF
TGTGCCAGCATGGGCGGGAGCTCCTACGAGCAGTACTTC
>TRBV7-9|TRBJ1-1|NA|TRBD1
CASSHSTGIGTEAFF
TGTGCCAGCAGCCATTCGACAGGGATCGGCACTGAAGCTTTCTTT
>TRBV7-6|TRBJ1-4|NA|NA
CASSSGARGINEKLFF
TGTGCCAGCAGCTCTGGCGCGAGGGGGATTAATGAAAAACTGTTTTTT
>TRBV7-3|TRBJ1-3|NA|NA
CASSLMGGSGNTIYF
TGTGCCAGCAGCTTAATGGGGGGATCTGGAAACACCATATATTTT
>TRBV10-2|TRBJ1-2|NA|TRBD1
CASSVFGTGGAGYGYTF
TGCGCCAGCAGTGTCTTTGGGACAGGGGGCGCCGGCTATGGCTACACCTTC
>TRBV3-1/TRBV3-2|TRBJ2-7|NA|TRBD2
CASSQGTSGVYEQYF
TGTGCCAGCAGCCAAGGGACTAGCGGGGTCTACGAGCAGTACTTC
>TRBV18|TRBJ2-3|NA|NA
CASSRGTAGGADTQYF
TGTGCCAGCTCTCGAGGGACAGCGGGCGGGGCGGATACGCAGTATTTT
>TRBV24-1|TRBJ2-1|NA|NA
CATSLGGSYNEQFF
TGTGCCACCAGTCTGGGCGGGTCCTACAATGAGCAGTTCTTC
>TRBV28|TRBJ2-7|NA|NA
CASTGDFTEQYF
TGTGCCAGCACCGGGGACTTTACCGAGCAGTACTTC
>TRBV5-5|TRBJ1-1|NA|NA
CASSLENLGVPEAFF
TGTGCCAGCAGCTTGGAGAATCTAGGGGTACCTGAAGCTTTCTTT
>TRBV6-5|TRBJ1-1|NA|NA
CASSKGRADTEAFF
TGTGCCAGCAGCAAGGGGAGGGCGGACACTGAAGCTTTCTTT
>TRBV20-1|TRBJ2-5|NA|NA
CSASRSGEKETQYF
TGCAGTGCTAGTAGGAGCGGAGAGAAAGAGACCCAGTACTTC
>TRBV24-1|TRBJ1-1|once|TRBD1
CATSETGGEDTEAFF
TGTGCCACCAGTGAAACAGGGGGCGAAGACACTGAAGCTTTCTTT
>TRBV11-2|TRBJ2-7|NA|TRBD2
CASSPRRGAGGLSYEQYF
TGTGCCAGCAGCCCCCGTAGGGGTGCGGGGGGCCTATCCTACGAGCAGTACTTC
>TRBV2|TRBJ2-1|NA|TRBD1
CASSQTQGQGANEQFF
TGTGCCAGCAGTCAGACCCAAGGACAGGGAGCAAATGAGCAGTTCTTC
>TRBV5-1|TRBJ1-5|NA|TRBD1
CASSVEGASNQPQHF
TGCGCCAGCAGCGTGGAGGGGGCGAGCAATCAGCCCCAGCATTTT
>TRBV27|TRBJ1-1|NA|TRBD1
CASRGTANEAFF
TGTGCCAGCAGGGGGACAGCCAATGAAGCTTTCTTT
>TRBV3-1/TRBV3-2|TRBJ2-2|NA|NA
CASSQRTITAGELFF
TGTGCCAGCAGCCAACGTACTATCACGGCCGGGGAGCTGTTTTTT
>TRBV12-5|TRBJ2-3|NA|NA
CASGFGGTTDTQYF
TGTGCTAGTGGTTTTGGGGGGACCACAGATACGCAGTATTTT
>TRBV12-5|TRBJ1-2|NA|NA
CASGWDMRWYDGYTF
TGTGCTAGTGGTTGGGACATGAGGTGGTACGATGGCTACACCTTC
>TRBV30|TRBJ1-6|NA|NA
CAWNQKSPLHF
TGTGCCTGGAATCAGAAGTCACCCCTCCACTTT
>TRBV6-2/TRBV6-3|TRBJ2-3|once|NA
CASSQRDTQYF
TGTGCCAGCAGCCAGCGAGATACGCAGTATTTT
>TRBV20-1|TRBJ1-2|NA|NA
CSASKGREVSYGYTF
TGCAGTGCTAGTAAGGGCAGGGAAGTTAGCTATGGCTACACCTTC
>TRBV5-1|TRBJ2-3|NA|NA
CASSLGSGPTDTQYF
TGCGCCAGCAGCTTAGGTAGCGGACCCACAGATACGCAGTATTTT